This TCR beta chain was identified in a study of identical twins. Study conclusions and caveats: Out-of-frame sharing of TCR alpha in monozygotic twins was underestimated by models.

The V gene's germline CDR1 is SNHLY and CDR2 FYNNEI. Trimming pared 6 bases from V and 0 bases from J, leaving 15 bases between. This CDR3 contains 16 residues. About this clonotype itself: What it recognizes is unknown.

Template switching supplied a universal primer site; unique molecular identifiers were carried on the cDNA. TCRdb itself ran the 5' RACE reads through MiXCR, one entry per CDR3 protein. The table lists approximately 600,000 distinct CDR3 sequences, roughly 7.1% of them singletons. This sample was shared with a second study, whose subject was yellow fever vaccine responses in identical twins.

The chain couples TRBV2 to TRBJ1-5, with D uncertain. The TCR sequence derives from a woman under 30 in good health. The sample comprised PBMCs. CDR3 DNA: TGTGCCAGCAGCACCGGGCGACCATTTAGCAATCAGCCCCAGCATTTT. Residues: CASSTGRPFSNQPQHF.